The table lists the clone carrying this T cell receptor beta chain with a few counts. What it recognizes is unknown. Amplification of TCR beta CDR3 regions used RNA as the template. Primed by the HTBI set, a first-round RT-PCR was run on the TCR CDR3. TCRdb re-called the multiplex PCR reads with MiXCR, one entry per CDR3 protein. The repertoire includes fewer than 350,000 distinct CDR3 sequences, roughly 13% of them detected once, and roughly 8% sits in the top ten. This specimen belongs to a study of T cells in Graves' hyperthyroidism and ophthalmopathy. Study-level findings and limits: In the blood, most expanded thyroid clonotypes above 0.001 appeared as well.

The V gene lost 5 bases and the J gene lost 2 bases, with 13 bases spanning the gap. Germline assignment: CDR1 MDHEN and CDR2 SYDVKM. The CDR3 spans 15 residues. The chain uses TRBV28 and TRBJ1-5; D perhaps matches TRBD1 (6 bases). This TCR derives from a woman aged 25 to 39 with Graves' hyperthyroidism that later progressed to Graves' ophthalmopathy. The sample taken for sequencing was blood. The CDR3 DNA follows: TGTGCCAGCAGTATCAGGGGTCTTGGCAATCAGCCCCAGCATTTT. Amino acids: CASSIRGLGNQPQHF. Variable domain in full (rest from reference TRBV28 and TRBJ1-5): DVKVTQSSRYLVKRTGEKVFLECVQDMDHENMFWYRQDPGLGLRLIYFSYDVKMKEKGDIPEGYSVSREKKERFSLILESASTNQTSMYLCASSIRGLGNQPQHFGDGTRLSIL.